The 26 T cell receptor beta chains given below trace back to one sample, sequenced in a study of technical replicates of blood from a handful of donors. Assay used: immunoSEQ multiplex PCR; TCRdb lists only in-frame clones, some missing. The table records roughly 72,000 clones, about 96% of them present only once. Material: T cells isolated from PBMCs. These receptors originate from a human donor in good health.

The CDR3 region has the DNA TGTGCCAGCAGCGCAAACCGGGACGAGCAGTACTTC. Translated: CASSANRDEQYF. The rearrangement uses TRBV7-9 and TRBJ2-7; D unresolved. Per germline, CDR1 SEHNR and CDR2 FQNEAQ (reference sequence). The CDR3 runs to 12 residues. Trimming removed 5 bases at V and 5 bases at J, with 10 bases between.

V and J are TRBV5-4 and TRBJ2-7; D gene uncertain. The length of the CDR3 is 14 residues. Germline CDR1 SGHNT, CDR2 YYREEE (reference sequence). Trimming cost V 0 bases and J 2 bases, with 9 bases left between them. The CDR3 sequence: CASSLGSRTYEQYF. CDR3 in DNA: TGTGCCAGCAGCTTGGGGTCCAGAACCTACGAGCAGTACTTC.

CDR3 coding DNA: TGTGCCTGGTCAGGGGGCGTGAACACTGAAGCTTTCTTT. Its protein product is CAWSGGVNTEAFF. The chain joins TRBV30 to TRBJ1-1, with TRBD1 matching 8 bases. V trimming: 5 bases; J trimming: 0 bases; junction bases outside the gene matches: 2. The CDR3 has 13 residues. Germline V gene data show CDR1 as GTSNPN and CDR2 as SVGIG (reference sequence).

This CDR3 reads CASSKMTGGMGTEAFF. The DNA for the CDR3 is TGCGCCAGCAGCAAAATGACAGGGGGCATGGGCACTGAAGCTTTCTTT. V gene TRBV5-1 combines with J gene TRBJ1-1; TRBD1 matches 10 bases. J gave up 4 bases and V 4 bases, and 10 bases lay outside the gene matches. Per the germline V gene, CDR1 is SGHRS and CDR2 is YFSETQ. This CDR3 has 16 residues.

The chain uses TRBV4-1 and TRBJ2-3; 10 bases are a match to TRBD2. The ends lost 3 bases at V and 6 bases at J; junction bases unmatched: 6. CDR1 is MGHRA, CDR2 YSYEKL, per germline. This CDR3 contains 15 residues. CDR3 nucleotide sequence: TGCGCCAGCAGCCATTCTAGCGGGAGTGACGATACGCAGTATTTT. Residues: CASSHSSGSDDTQYF.

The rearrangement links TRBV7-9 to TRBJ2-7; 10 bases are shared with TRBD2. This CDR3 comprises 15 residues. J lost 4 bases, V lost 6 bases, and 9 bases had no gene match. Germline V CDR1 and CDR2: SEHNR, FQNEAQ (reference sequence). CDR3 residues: CASSPSSGSVYEQYF. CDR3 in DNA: TGTGCCAGCAGTCCTTCTAGCGGGAGCGTTTACGAGCAGTACTTC.

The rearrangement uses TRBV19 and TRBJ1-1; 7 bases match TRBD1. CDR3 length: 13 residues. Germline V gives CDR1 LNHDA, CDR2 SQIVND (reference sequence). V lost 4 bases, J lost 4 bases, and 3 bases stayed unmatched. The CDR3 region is CASSKGAGTEAFF. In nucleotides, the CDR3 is TGTGCCAGTAGTAAGGGGGCAGGCACTGAAGCTTTCTTT.

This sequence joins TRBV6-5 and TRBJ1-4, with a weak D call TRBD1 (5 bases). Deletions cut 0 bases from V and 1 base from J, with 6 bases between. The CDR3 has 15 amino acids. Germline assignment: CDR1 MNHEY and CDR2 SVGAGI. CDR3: CASSYSGGTNEKLFF. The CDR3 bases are TGTGCCAGCAGTTACTCGGGGGGAACTAATGAAAAACTGTTTTTT.

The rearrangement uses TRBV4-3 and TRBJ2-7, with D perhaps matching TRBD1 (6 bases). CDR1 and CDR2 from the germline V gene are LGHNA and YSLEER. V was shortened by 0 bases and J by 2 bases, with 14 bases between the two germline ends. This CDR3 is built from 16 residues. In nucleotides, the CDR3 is TGCGCCAGCAGCCAAGAGTGGGCAGGGGTACCCTACGAGCAGTACTTC. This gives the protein CASSQEWAGVPYEQYF.

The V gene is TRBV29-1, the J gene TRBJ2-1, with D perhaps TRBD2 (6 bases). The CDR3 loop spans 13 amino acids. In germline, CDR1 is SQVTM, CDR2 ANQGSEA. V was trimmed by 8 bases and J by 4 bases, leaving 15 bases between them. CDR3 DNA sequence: TGCAGCACCTGGTCGGGGGAATACAATGAGCAGTTCTTC. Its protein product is CSTWSGEYNEQFF.

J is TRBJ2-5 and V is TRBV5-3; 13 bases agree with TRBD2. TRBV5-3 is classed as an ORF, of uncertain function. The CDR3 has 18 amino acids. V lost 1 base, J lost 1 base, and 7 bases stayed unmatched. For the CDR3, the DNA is TGTGCCAGAAGCTTGACCACTAGCGGGAGGGCCCCCCAAGAGACCCAGTACTTC. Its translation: CARSLTTSGRAPQETQYF.

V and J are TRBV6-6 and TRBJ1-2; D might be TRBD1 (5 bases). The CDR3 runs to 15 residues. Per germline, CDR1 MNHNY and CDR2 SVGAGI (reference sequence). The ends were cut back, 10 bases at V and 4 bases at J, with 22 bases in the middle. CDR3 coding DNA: TGTGCCACCCGACCCATGGAAGGGGAGGGCTATGGCTACACCTTC. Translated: CATRPMEGEGYGYTF.

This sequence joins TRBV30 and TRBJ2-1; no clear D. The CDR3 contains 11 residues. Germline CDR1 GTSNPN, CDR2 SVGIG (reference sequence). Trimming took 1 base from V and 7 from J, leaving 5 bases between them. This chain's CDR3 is CAWSEPNEQFF. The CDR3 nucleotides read TGTGCCTGGAGTGAGCCTAATGAGCAGTTCTTC.

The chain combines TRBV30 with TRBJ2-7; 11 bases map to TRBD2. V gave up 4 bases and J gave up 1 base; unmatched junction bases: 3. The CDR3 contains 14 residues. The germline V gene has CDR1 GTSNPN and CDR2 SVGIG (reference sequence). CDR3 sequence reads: CAWNIAGGSYEQYF. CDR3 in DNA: TGTGCCTGGAATATAGCGGGAGGGTCCTACGAGCAGTACTTC.

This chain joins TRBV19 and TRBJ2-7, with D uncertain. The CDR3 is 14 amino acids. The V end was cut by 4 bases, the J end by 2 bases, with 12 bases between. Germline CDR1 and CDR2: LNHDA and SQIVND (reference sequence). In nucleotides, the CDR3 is TGTGCCAGTAGTAGCGAATCCGCCACCTACGAGCAGTACTTC. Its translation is CASSSESATYEQYF.

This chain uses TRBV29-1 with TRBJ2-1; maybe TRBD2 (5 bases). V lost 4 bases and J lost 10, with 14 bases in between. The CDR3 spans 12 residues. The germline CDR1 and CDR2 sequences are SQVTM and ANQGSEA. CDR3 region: CSVVEVLTEQFF. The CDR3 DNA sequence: TGCAGCGTTGTGGAGGTCCTTACGGAGCAGTTCTTC.

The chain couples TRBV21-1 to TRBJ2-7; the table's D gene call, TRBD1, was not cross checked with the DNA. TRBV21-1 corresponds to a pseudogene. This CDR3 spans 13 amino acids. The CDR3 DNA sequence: TGTGCCAGCCGGGACAGGGCGTCCTACGAGCAGTACTTC. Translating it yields CASRDRASYEQYF.

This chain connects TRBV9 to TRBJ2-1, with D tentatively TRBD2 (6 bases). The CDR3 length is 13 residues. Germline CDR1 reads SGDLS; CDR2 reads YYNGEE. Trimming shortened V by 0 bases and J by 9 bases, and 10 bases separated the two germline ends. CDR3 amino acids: CASSVGGGTEQFF. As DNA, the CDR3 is TGTGCCAGCAGCGTAGGGGGCGGGACTGAGCAGTTCTTC.

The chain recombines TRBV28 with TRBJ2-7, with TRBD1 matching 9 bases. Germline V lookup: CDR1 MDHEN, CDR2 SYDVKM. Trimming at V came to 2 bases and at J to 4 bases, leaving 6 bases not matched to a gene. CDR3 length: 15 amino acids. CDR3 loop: CASSLTTGTGYEQYF. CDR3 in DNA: TGTGCCAGCAGTTTAACTACCGGGACAGGGTACGAGCAGTACTTC.

Here the CDR3 reads CASSRTGVGAEAFF. The CDR3 bases are TGTGCCAGCAGCAGGACAGGGGTTGGCGCTGAAGCTTTCTTT. This chain uses TRBV5-5 with TRBJ1-1; 9 bases align to TRBD1. The CDR3 length is 14 residues. The germline gives CDR1 SGHKS, CDR2 YYEKEE (reference sequence). V lost 4 bases to trimming and J lost 6 bases; unmatched junction nucleotides: 7.

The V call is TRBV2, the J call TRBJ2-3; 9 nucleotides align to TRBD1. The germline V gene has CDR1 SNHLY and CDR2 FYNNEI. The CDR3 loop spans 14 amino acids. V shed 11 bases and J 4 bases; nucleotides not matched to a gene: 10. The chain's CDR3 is CAGSTGGLPDTQYF. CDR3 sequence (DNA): TGTGCCGGATCTACAGGGGGCCTGCCAGATACGCAGTATTTT.

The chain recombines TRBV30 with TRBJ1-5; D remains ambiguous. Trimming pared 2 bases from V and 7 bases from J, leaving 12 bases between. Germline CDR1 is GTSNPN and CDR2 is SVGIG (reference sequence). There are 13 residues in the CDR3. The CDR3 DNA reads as TGTGCCTGGAGTATATTGGGAGGGCAGCCCCAGCATTTT. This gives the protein CAWSILGGQPQHF.

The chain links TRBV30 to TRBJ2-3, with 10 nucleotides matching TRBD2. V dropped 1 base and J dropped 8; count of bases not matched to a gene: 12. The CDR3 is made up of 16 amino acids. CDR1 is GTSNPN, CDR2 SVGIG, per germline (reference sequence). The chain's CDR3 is CAWSETSGTGSGTQYF. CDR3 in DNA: TGTGCCTGGAGTGAAACTAGCGGGACGGGTTCGGGTACGCAGTATTTT. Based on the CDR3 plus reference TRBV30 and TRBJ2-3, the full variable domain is SQTIHQWPATLVQPVGSPLSLECTVEGTSNPNLYWYRQAAGRGLQLLFYSVGIGQISSEVPQNLSASRPQDRQFILSSKKLLLSDSGFYLCAWSETSGTGSGTQYFGPGTRLTVL.

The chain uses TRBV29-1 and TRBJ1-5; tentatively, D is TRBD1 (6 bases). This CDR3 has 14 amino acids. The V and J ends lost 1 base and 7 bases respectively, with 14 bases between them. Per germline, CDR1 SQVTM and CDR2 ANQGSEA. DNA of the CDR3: TGCAGCGTTGAAGTGGTGGGGGCTGGACAGCCCCAGCATTTT. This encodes CSVEVVGAGQPQHF.

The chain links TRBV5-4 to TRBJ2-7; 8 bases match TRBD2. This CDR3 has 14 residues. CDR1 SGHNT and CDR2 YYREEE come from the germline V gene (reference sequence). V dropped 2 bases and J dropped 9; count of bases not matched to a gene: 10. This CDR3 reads CASSLSGGQIGQYF. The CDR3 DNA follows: TGTGCCAGCAGCTTAAGCGGGGGCCAAATCGGGCAGTACTTC.

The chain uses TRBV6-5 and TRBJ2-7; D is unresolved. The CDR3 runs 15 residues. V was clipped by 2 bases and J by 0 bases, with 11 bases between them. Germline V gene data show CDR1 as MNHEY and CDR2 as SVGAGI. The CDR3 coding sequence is TGTGCCAGCAGTTACGGAACAAGGAGCTCCTACGAGCAGTACTTC. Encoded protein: CASSYGTRSSYEQYF.